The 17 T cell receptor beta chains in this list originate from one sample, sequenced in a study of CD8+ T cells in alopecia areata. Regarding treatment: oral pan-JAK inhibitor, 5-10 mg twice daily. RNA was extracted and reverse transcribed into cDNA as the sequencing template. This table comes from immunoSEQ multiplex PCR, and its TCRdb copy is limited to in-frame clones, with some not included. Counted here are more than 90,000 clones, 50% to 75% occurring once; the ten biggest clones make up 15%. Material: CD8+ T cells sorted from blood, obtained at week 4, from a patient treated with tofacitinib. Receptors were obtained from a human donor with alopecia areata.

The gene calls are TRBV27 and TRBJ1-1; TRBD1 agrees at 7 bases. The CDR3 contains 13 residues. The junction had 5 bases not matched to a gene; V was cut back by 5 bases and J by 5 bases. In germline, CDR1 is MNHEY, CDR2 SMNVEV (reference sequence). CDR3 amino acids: CASSIDRATEAFF. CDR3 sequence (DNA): TGTGCCAGCAGTATTGACAGGGCGACTGAAGCTTTCTTT.

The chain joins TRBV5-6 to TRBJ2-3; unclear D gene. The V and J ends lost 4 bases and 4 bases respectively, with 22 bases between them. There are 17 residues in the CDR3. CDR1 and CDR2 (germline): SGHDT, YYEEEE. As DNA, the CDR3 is TGTGCCAGCAGCCCGAGGATGGGTACAATGGACGCAGATACGCAGTATTTT. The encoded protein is CASSPRMGTMDADTQYF.

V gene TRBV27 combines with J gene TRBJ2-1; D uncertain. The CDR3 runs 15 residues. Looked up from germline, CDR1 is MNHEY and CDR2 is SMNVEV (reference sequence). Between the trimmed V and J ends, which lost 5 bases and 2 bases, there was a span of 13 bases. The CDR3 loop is CASSQLLVTYNEQFF. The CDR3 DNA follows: TGTGCCAGCAGTCAGCTATTGGTAACCTACAATGAGCAGTTCTTC.

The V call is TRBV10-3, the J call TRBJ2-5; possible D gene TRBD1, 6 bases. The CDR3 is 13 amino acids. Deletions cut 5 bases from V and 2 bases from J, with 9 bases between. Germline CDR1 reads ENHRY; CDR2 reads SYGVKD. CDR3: CAISSDRQETQYF. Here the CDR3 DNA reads TGTGCCATCAGTTCGGACAGACAAGAGACCCAGTACTTC.

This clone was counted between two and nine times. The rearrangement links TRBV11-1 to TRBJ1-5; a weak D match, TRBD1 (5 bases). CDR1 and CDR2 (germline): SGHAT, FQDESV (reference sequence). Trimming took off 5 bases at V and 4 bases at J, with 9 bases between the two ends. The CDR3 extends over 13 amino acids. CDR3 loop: CASSKTENQPQHF. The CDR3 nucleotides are TGTGCCAGCAGCAAGACAGAAAATCAGCCCCAGCATTTT.

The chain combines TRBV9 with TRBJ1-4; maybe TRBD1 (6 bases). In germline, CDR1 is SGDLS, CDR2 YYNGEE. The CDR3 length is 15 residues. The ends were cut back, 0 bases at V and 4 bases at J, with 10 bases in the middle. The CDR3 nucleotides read TGTGCCAGCAGCGTAGGGGCAGGGGTTAATGAAAAACTGTTTTTT. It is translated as CASSVGAGVNEKLFF.

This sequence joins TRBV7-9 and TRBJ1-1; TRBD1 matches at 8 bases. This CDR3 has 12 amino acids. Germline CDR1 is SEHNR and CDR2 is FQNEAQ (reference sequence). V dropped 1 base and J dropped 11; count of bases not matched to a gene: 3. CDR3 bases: TGTGCCAGCAGCTTAGGACAGGGGACGGCTTTCTTT. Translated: CASSLGQGTAFF.

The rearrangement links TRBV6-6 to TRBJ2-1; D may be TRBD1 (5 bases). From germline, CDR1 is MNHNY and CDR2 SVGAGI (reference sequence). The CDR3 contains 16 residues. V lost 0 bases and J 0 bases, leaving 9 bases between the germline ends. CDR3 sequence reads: CASSYSQVSSYNEQFF. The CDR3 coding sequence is TGTGCCAGCAGTTACTCACAGGTCAGCTCCTACAATGAGCAGTTCTTC.

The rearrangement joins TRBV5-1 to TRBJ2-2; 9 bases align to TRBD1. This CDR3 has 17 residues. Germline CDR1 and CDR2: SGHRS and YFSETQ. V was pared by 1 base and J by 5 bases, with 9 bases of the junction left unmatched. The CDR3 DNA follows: TGCGCCAGCAGCTTGCGGGACAGGGAGAAGTTGACCGGGGAGCTGTTTTTT. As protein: CASSLRDREKLTGELFF.

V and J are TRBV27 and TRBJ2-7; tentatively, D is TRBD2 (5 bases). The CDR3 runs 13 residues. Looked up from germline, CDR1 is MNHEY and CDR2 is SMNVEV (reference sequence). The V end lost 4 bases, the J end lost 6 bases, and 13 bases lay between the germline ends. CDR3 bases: TGTGCCAGCAGTTCGTCGGGGTGGGCCGAGCAGTACTTC. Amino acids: CASSSSGWAEQYF.

The CDR3 region has the DNA TGCAGCGTTGATATGTGGGGAAAGGGTAACACCGGGGAGCTGTTTTTT. It is translated as CSVDMWGKGNTGELFF. This sequence joins TRBV29-1 and TRBJ2-2; D is undetermined. Germline V gives CDR1 SQVTM, CDR2 ANQGSEA. This CDR3 spans 16 amino acids. Trimming took off 3 bases at V and 2 bases at J, with 16 bases between the two ends.

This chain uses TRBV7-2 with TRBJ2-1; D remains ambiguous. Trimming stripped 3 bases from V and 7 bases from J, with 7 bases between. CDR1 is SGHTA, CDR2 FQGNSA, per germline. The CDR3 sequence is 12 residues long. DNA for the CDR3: TGTGCCAGCAGCTTCGGGTGGAATGAGCAGTTCTTC. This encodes CASSFGWNEQFF.

The chain's CDR3 is CASSLDLAGGPYNEQFF. The CDR3 region has the DNA TGCGCCAGCAGCTTGGACCTAGCGGGAGGTCCCTACAATGAGCAGTTCTTC. J is TRBJ2-1 and V is TRBV5-1; 11 bases agree with TRBD2. The CDR3 contains 17 residues. CDR1 is SGHRS, CDR2 YFSETQ, per germline. V dropped 0 bases and J dropped 2; count of bases not matched to a gene: 4.

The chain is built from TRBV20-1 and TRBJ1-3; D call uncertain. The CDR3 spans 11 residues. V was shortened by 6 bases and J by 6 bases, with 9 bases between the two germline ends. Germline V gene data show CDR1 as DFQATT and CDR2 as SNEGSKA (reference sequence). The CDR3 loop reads CSAPGLNTIYF. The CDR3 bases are TGCAGTGCCCCCGGACTAAACACCATATATTTT.

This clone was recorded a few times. For the CDR3, the DNA is TGCGCCAGCAGCCACGGACAGGGGAACACTGAAGCTTTCTTT. Its translation: CASSHGQGNTEAFF. The rearrangement uses TRBV4-1 and TRBJ1-1, with 8 nucleotides matching TRBD1. The CDR3 totals 14 residues. The trim removed 3 bases at V and 1 base at J, leaving 1 base unmatched. CDR1 and CDR2 (germline): MGHRA, YSYEKL.

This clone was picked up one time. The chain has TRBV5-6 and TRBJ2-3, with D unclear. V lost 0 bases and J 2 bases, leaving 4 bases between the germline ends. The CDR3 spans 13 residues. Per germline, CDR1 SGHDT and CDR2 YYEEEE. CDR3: CASSLGFTDTQYF. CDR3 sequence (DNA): TGTGCCAGCAGCTTGGGCTTCACAGATACGCAGTATTTT.

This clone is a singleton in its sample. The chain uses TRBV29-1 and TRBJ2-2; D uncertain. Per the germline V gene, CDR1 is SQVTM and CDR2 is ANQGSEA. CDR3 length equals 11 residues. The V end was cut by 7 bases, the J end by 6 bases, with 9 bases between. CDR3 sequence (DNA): TGCAGCGCCCAACACGCCGGGGAGCTGTTTTTT. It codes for CSAQHAGELFF.